Each of the 31 T cell receptor beta chains below was sequenced from the same sample in a study of human thymus T cells. The repertoire was sequenced with immunoSEQ multiplex PCR; TCRdb's copy has only in-frame clones and lacks some. The data show tens of thousands of clones, with 85% to 95% seen just once and about 0.16% held by the top ten. Sequencing used blood. The origin of the receptors is a girl in the first two years of life with a congenital heart defect but otherwise immunologically healthy.

This rearrangement joins TRBV11-2 to TRBJ2-1, with 10 positions matching TRBD2. The germline V gene encodes CDR1 SGHAT and CDR2 FQNNGV. V was pared by 3 bases and J by 6 bases, with 2 bases of the junction left unmatched. This CDR3 spans 14 amino acids. The CDR3: CASSLTSGFNEQFF. The CDR3 DNA is TGTGCCAGCAGCTTGACTAGCGGGTTCAATGAGCAGTTCTTC.

V is TRBV6-1 and J is TRBJ1-5, with TRBD1 as a possible D gene (5 bases). The CDR3 has 13 residues. V dropped 6 bases and J dropped 0 bases, with 6 bases sitting between them. Germline V lookup: CDR1 MNHNS, CDR2 SASEGT. The CDR3 loop is CASRRGSNQPQHF. Written as DNA, the CDR3 is TGTGCCAGCAGGAGGGGTAGCAATCAGCCCCAGCATTTT.

The rearrangement uses TRBV28 and TRBJ2-5; D may be TRBD1 or TRBD2 (5 bases each). Per germline, CDR1 MDHEN and CDR2 SYDVKM. The CDR3 consists of 15 residues. Between the trimmed V and J ends, which lost 7 bases and 2 bases, there was a span of 17 bases. CDR3 sequence (DNA): TGTGCCAGCAAGACCCGGGGCAAGGGGCAAGAGACCCAGTACTTC. Translation gives CASKTRGKGQETQYF.

The CDR3 DNA reads as TGTGCCAGCAGCTTAGATCCTAGCGGGAGAATGCCCTACAATGAGCAGTTCTTC. Amino acid sequence: CASSLDPSGRMPYNEQFF. The chain recombines TRBV11-2 with TRBJ2-1; 10 bases are a match to TRBD2. V dropped 0 bases and J dropped 2; count of bases not matched to a gene: 7. Germline lookup yields CDR1 SGHAT and CDR2 FQNNGV. The CDR3 spans 18 residues.

The chain recombines TRBV28 with TRBJ2-2; the match to TRBD2 covers 10 bases. V gave up 5 bases and J gave up 3 bases; unmatched junction bases: 6. There are 16 residues in the CDR3. Germline V gene sequence: CDR1 MDHEN, CDR2 SYDVKM. The CDR3 sequence is CASSPRLAGDTGELFF. DNA of the CDR3: TGTGCCAGCAGTCCCCGTCTAGCGGGAGACACCGGGGAGCTGTTTTTT.

The J gene is TRBJ1-1, the V gene TRBV27; a possible D gene is TRBD1 (6 bases). The V end lost 5 bases, the J end lost 2 bases, and 15 bases lay between the germline ends. The CDR3 spans 15 residues. Germline V gene sequence: CDR1 MNHEY, CDR2 SMNVEV (reference sequence). CDR3 protein: CASSPSWGLNTEAFF. CDR3 coding DNA: TGTGCCAGCAGTCCCTCGTGGGGGCTCAACACTGAAGCTTTCTTT.

The gene calls are TRBV5-1 and TRBJ1-2; no clear D. V was clipped by 4 bases and J by 0 bases, with 19 bases between them. Germline V gene data show CDR1 as SGHRS and CDR2 as YFSETQ. This CDR3 comprises 17 residues. CDR3 residues: CASSLRPGDGANYGYTF. The CDR3 DNA follows: TGCGCCAGCAGCCTGAGGCCTGGGGATGGGGCTAACTATGGCTACACCTTC.

The genes are TRBV1 and TRBJ1-1. TRBV1 is assigned pseudogene status. The CDR3 totals 14 residues. This CDR3 is CTSSQPTRHTEAFF. CDR3 nucleotides: TGCACCAGCAGCCAACCCACCAGACACACTGAAGCTTTCTTT.

This clone was counted between two and nine times. V usage is TRBV19 and J usage is TRBJ1-5; 10 positions agree with TRBD1. After removal of 4 bases from V and 7 bases from J, the junction contained 4 bases not matched to a gene. Germline CDR1 reads LNHDA; CDR2 reads SQIVND (reference sequence). The CDR3 extends over 14 amino acids. The CDR3 loop is CASSRTGGRQPQHF. CDR3 in DNA: TGTGCCAGTAGTAGGACAGGGGGACGGCAGCCCCAGCATTTT.

J is TRBJ1-1 and V is TRBV23-1, with D maybe TRBD1 (6 bases). TRBV23-1 is annotated as an ORF whose role is uncertain. This CDR3 is built from 13 residues. Trimming took 11 bases from V and 1 from J, leaving 14 bases between them. As DNA, the CDR3 is TGCGCCCCTAAAGGAGGGGGGAACACTGAAGCTTTCTTT. Translated: CAPKGGGNTEAFF.

This clone has just one count. The J gene is TRBJ2-3, the V gene TRBV18; 10 bases are a match to TRBD2. The CDR3 sequence is 16 residues long. The ends lost 3 bases at V and 0 bases at J; junction bases unmatched: 3. Germline-derived CDR1 and CDR2 are KGHSH and LQKENI. The CDR3 DNA is TGTGCCAGCTCACCGAAGACTAGCGGGAGCACAGATACGCAGTATTTT. The encoded protein is CASSPKTSGSTDTQYF.

This chain links TRBV5-1 with TRBJ2-2; 7 bases match TRBD2. CDR1 and CDR2 from the germline V gene are SGHRS and YFSETQ. This CDR3 is built from 15 residues. With V trimmed by 1 base and J by 3 bases, 3 bases remained unmatched. CDR3 nucleotide sequence: TGCGCCAGCAGCTTGAGTAGCGGGTACACCGGGGAGCTGTTTTTT. Its translation is CASSLSSGYTGELFF.

As DNA, the CDR3 is TGTGCCAGCAGTTTCATCAAAGAGACCCAGTACTTC. Translation gives CASSFIKETQYF. The rearrangement joins TRBV28 to TRBJ2-5, with D unclear. Germline assignment: CDR1 MDHEN and CDR2 SYDVKM. The V and J ends lost 3 bases and 3 bases respectively, with 5 bases between them. The CDR3 contains 12 residues.

V gene TRBV5-1 combines with J gene TRBJ2-5; D may be TRBD1 (6 bases). V was clipped by 3 bases and J by 4 bases, with 7 bases between them. The germline CDR1 and CDR2 sequences are SGHRS and YFSETQ. The CDR3 contains 12 residues. The CDR3 region is CASSSQGETQYF. The CDR3 DNA sequence: TGCGCCAGCAGCTCACAGGGAGAGACCCAGTACTTC.

V is TRBV5-4 and J is TRBJ1-1; TRBD1 matches 7 bases. V was clipped by 4 bases and J by 3 bases; unmatched bases: 3. CDR3 length: 13 residues. CDR1 and CDR2 (germline): SGHNT, YYREEE (reference sequence). CDR3 amino acids: CASSLDRDTEAFF. Written as DNA, the CDR3 is TGTGCCAGCAGCCTCGACAGGGACACTGAAGCTTTCTTT.

The gene calls are TRBV29-1 and TRBJ2-5; TRBD1 aligns across 8 bases. J was trimmed by 2 bases and V by 4 bases; bases with no gene match: 3. The CDR3 covers 13 residues. Germline values: CDR1 SQVTM, CDR2 ANQGSEA. The CDR3 coding sequence is TGCAGCGTTGTCGGGACAGGTCAAGAGACCCAGTACTTC. It is translated as CSVVGTGQETQYF.

The chain has TRBV7-3 and TRBJ2-2; TRBD2 is a possible D gene (5 bases). V was shortened by 3 bases and J by 7 bases, with 9 bases between the two germline ends. This CDR3 is built from 13 residues. CDR1 and CDR2 (germline): SGHTA, FQGTGA. The CDR3 loop reads CASSFSSYGELFF. The DNA of the CDR3 is TGTGCCAGCAGCTTTTCTAGCTACGGGGAGCTGTTTTTT.

The rearrangement uses TRBV23-1 and TRBJ2-7; D unclear. TRBV23-1 is labeled an ORF, and its function is uncertain. Trimming pared 3 bases from V and 1 base from J, leaving 4 bases between. This CDR3 region has 12 residues. The chain's CDR3 is CASSHGSYEQYF. The DNA for the CDR3 is TGCGCCAGCAGTCACGGTTCCTACGAGCAGTACTTC.

The rearrangement links TRBV7-9 to TRBJ2-6; D perhaps matches TRBD1 (5 bases). There are 19 residues in the CDR3. Trimming removed 5 bases from V and 2 bases from J, with 22 bases in between. CDR1 SEHNR and CDR2 FQNEAQ come from the germline V gene (reference sequence). The CDR3 sequence: CASSPNGAPGLTGANVLTF. In DNA, the CDR3 is TGTGCCAGCAGCCCTAACGGCGCGCCAGGGCTGACTGGGGCCAACGTCCTGACTTTC.

The V call is TRBV2, the J call TRBJ2-5, with unresolved D. Germline V gene sequence: CDR1 SNHLY, CDR2 FYNNEI. Trimming left V 3 bases short and J 5 bases short, with 1 base between. This CDR3 spans 10 amino acids. CDR3 nucleotides: TGTGCCAGCAGTGAGGAGACCCAGTACTTC. Its protein is CASSEETQYF.

The chain employs TRBV7-2 and TRBJ2-6; D call uncertain. Germline V lookup: CDR1 SGHTA, CDR2 FQGNSA. Trimming left V 6 bases short and J 1 base short, with 10 bases between. The CDR3 loop spans 15 amino acids. The CDR3 coding sequence is TGTGCCAGCAGTCCAGACCCGTCTGGGGCCAACGTCCTGACTTTC. Translated, it gives CASSPDPSGANVLTF.

The sample holds one count of this clone. This sequence joins TRBV29-1 and TRBJ1-3; D gene uncertain. The V gene lost 4 bases and the J gene lost 0 bases, with 7 bases spanning the gap. There are 13 residues in the CDR3. Germline lookup yields CDR1 SQVTM and CDR2 ANQGSEA. This CDR3 is CSVVPLSGNTIYF. In DNA form, the CDR3 reads TGCAGCGTTGTTCCCCTCTCTGGAAACACCATATATTTT.

As DNA, the CDR3 is TGTGCCAGCAGTGAGGGAGCCTTGGGAAACACTGAAGCTTTCTTT. Translated: CASSEGALGNTEAFF. The J gene is TRBJ1-1, the V gene TRBV6-4, with no clear D. V was shortened by 3 bases and J by 2 bases, with 13 bases between the two germline ends. This CDR3 comprises 15 residues. Germline V gives CDR1 MRHNA, CDR2 SNTAGT.

CDR3 sequence reads: CACQQQGNTEAFF. Written as DNA, the CDR3 is TGTGCCTGCCAACAGCAGGGGAACACTGAAGCTTTCTTT. The gene calls are TRBV18 and TRBJ1-1, with TRBD1 as a possible D gene (5 bases). The V gene's germline CDR1 is KGHSH and CDR2 LQKENI. V lost 11 bases and J lost 1, with 14 bases in between. The CDR3 extends over 13 amino acids.

This clone was seen more than once but under ten times. CDR3 in amino acids: CASRQGRAGELFF. Here the CDR3 DNA reads TGTGCCAGCAGGCAGGGCAGGGCTGGGGAGCTGTTTTTT. The chain has TRBV2 and TRBJ2-2, with D maybe TRBD1 (5 bases). This CDR3 comprises 13 residues. V shed 6 bases and J shed 8 bases, with 13 bases lying between them. CDR1 SNHLY and CDR2 FYNNEI come from the germline V gene. The whole variable domain, remainder taken from reference TRBV2 and TRBJ2-2, is EPEVTQTPSHQVTQMGQEVILRCVPISNHLYFYWYRQILGQKVEFLVSFYNNEISEKSEIFDDQFSVERPDGSNFTLKIRSTKLEDSAMYFCASRQGRAGELFFGEGSRLTVL.

This clone has just one count. The CDR3 sequence is CASSLAGDYGYTF. The CDR3 DNA sequence: TGTGCCAGCAGCTTAGCAGGGGACTATGGCTACACCTTC. The V gene is TRBV7-8, the J gene TRBJ1-2, with TRBD1 as a possible D gene (5 bases). Germline CDR1 reads SGHVS; CDR2 reads FQNEAQ. Trimming removed 0 bases at V and 3 bases at J, with 5 bases between. The CDR3 is 13 residues long. Using reference TRBV7-8 and TRBJ1-2 for the parts outside the CDR3, the full variable domain is GAGVSQSPRYKVAKRGQDVALRCDPISGHVSLFWYQQALGQGPEFLTYFQNEAQLDKSGLPSDRFFAERPEGSVSTLKIQRTQQEDSAVYLCASSLAGDYGYTFGSGTRLTVV.

V usage is TRBV5-6 and J usage is TRBJ2-7, with 7 bases identical to TRBD2. Germline V CDR1 and CDR2: SGHDT, YYEEEE. J lost 3 bases, V lost 6 bases, and 12 bases had no gene match. The CDR3 is made up of 15 amino acids. CDR3 sequence: CASTRGGRLLYEQYF. The CDR3 DNA reads as TGTGCCAGCACCCGGGGAGGGAGACTCCTCTACGAGCAGTACTTC.

The chain employs TRBV25-1 and TRBJ2-7; 8 bases match TRBD1. CDR3 length: 13 residues. The germline V gene has CDR1 MGHDK and CDR2 SYGVNS. V dropped 5 bases and J dropped 5; count of bases not matched to a gene: 5. CDR3 DNA: TGTGCCAGCAGTTCCGACAGGGGCCACGAGCAGTACTTC. It is translated as CASSSDRGHEQYF.

This sequence joins TRBV5-4 and TRBJ2-2; D unclear. V lost 2 bases and J lost 2, with 1 base in between. Looked up from germline, CDR1 is SGHNT and CDR2 is YYREEE (reference sequence). The CDR3 contains 12 residues. Written as DNA, the CDR3 is TGTGCCAGCAGCTTTAACACCGGGGAGCTGTTTTTT. Translating it yields CASSFNTGELFF.

This chain's CDR3 is CASSEGGSNQPQHF. CDR3 nucleotide sequence: TGTGCCAGCAGCGAGGGTGGTAGCAATCAGCCCCAGCATTTT. V is TRBV9 and J is TRBJ1-5; D is undetermined. V was clipped by 3 bases and J by 0 bases, with 7 bases between them. The CDR3 totals 14 residues. Germline lookup yields CDR1 SGDLS and CDR2 YYNGEE. Drawing the rest from reference TRBV9 and TRBJ1-5, the complete variable domain is DSGVTQTPKHLITATGQRVTLRCSPRSGDLSVYWYQQSLDQGLQFLIQYYNGEERAKGNILERFSAQQFPDLHSELNLSSLELGDSALYFCASSEGGSNQPQHFGDGTRLSIL.

The V call is TRBV7-2, the J call TRBJ2-7, with 9 bases matching TRBD2. This CDR3 comprises 14 residues. Germline V gene lookup returns CDR1 SGHTA and CDR2 FQGNSA. Trimming removed 2 bases from V and 6 bases from J; junction bases left unmatched: 5. The CDR3 loop reads CASSLLREGREQYF. The CDR3 coding sequence is TGTGCCAGCAGCTTATTGCGGGAGGGCCGCGAGCAGTACTTC.